The 12 T cell receptor beta chains presented below share a single source sample, sequenced in a study of T cells expressing NK-cell markers. Reprocessing the 5' RACE reads, TCRdb reports a single entry for every CDR3 protein and omits DNA. The sample data list some 600,000 distinct CDR3 sequences. Sequenced sample: blood T cells: a sorted CD56 or NKG2C T cell subset, CD4+ or CD8+ T cells, or bulk PBMC T cells (not recorded which). The origin of the receptors is a man between 18 and 35 years old in good health.

V and J are TRBV5-1 and TRBJ2-1; TCRdb's assignment of TRBD2 cannot be checked, as there is no DNA. The CDR3 sequence is 13 residues long. Germline V CDR1 and CDR2: SGHRS, YFSETQ. The CDR3 loop reads CASSFEGMAEQFF.

This rearrangement joins TRBV29-1 to TRBJ2-7; TCRdb's D call of TRBD1 is untestable without DNA. The CDR3 extends over 14 amino acids. CDR1 and CDR2 (germline): SQVTM, ANQGSEA. The CDR3 here is CSVGGRGTHYEQYF.

The chain uses TRBV27 and TRBJ1-2; no DNA is available, so the TRBD1 call from TCRdb remains unchecked. Germline CDR1 and CDR2: MNHEY and SMNVEV (reference sequence). CDR3 length equals 12 residues. CDR3 loop: CASKGASYGYTF.

This chain connects TRBV20-1 to TRBJ1-5; lacking DNA, the TRBD1 call made by TCRdb goes unchecked. Germline assignment: CDR1 DFQATT and CDR2 SNEGSKA (reference sequence). The CDR3 totals 17 residues. The CDR3 protein is CSARDPRDGHSNQPQHF.

CDR3 amino acids: CASSRPGQLVEPQHF. V and J are TRBV12-3 or TRBV12-4 and TRBJ1-5; without DNA, the TCRdb call of TRBD1 cannot be checked. The CDR3 length is 15 residues.

The chain combines TRBV4-3 with TRBJ2-3; TCRdb picks TRBD1, but there is no DNA to check that call. The CDR3 runs to 19 residues. Germline V gene lookup returns CDR1 LGHNA and CDR2 YSLEER. The CDR3 loop reads CASSQDARQGWGSTDTQYF.

This chain connects TRBV29-1 to TRBJ2-5; TCRdb designates TRBD1, a call that cannot be tested without DNA. The V gene's germline CDR1 is SQVTM and CDR2 ANQGSEA. The CDR3 has 14 amino acids. The CDR3 spells CSADLTGPRETQYF.

V gene TRBV13 combines with J gene TRBJ2-4. The germline CDR1 and CDR2 sequences are PRHDT and FYEKMQ (reference sequence). This CDR3 contains 15 residues. The CDR3 spells CASSLLWVGKNIQYF.

V and J are TRBV7-6 and TRBJ2-1; TCRdb outputs TRBD2, but without DNA this stays unchecked. The CDR3 totals 17 residues. Germline CDR1 is SGHVS and CDR2 is FNYEAQ. The CDR3 reads CASSARLAGYGGNEQFF. Full variable domain (rest looked up from reference TRBV7-6 and TRBJ2-1): GAGVSQSPRYKVTKRGQDVALRCDPISGHVSLYWYRQALGQGPEFLTYFNYEAQQDKSGLPNDRFSAERPEGSISTLTIQRTEQRDSAMYRCASSARLAGYGGNEQFFGPGTRLTVL.

The chain employs TRBV5-1 and TRBJ2-3; absent DNA, TCRdb's TRBD1 call cannot be checked. The CDR3 is made up of 17 amino acids. Germline V lookup: CDR1 SGHRS, CDR2 YFSETQ. CDR3 residues: CASSLAQWTAGTDTQYF. The whole variable domain, remainder taken from reference TRBV5-1 and TRBJ2-3, is KAGVTQTPRYLIKTRGQQVTLSCSPISGHRSVSWYQQTPGQGLQFLFEYFSETQRNKGNFPGRFSGRQFSNSRSEMNVSTLELGDSALYLCASSLAQWTAGTDTQYFGPGTRLTVL.

This chain joins TRBV5-1 and TRBJ2-3; lacking DNA, the TRBD2 call made by TCRdb goes unchecked. Per germline, CDR1 SGHRS and CDR2 YFSETQ. The CDR3 extends over 17 amino acids. CDR3 amino acids: CASSPNLAGPITDTQYF.

This sequence joins TRBV12-3 or TRBV12-4 and TRBJ2-3; TCRdb's assignment of TRBD2 cannot be checked, as there is no DNA. CDR3 length: 16 amino acids. The CDR3 here is CASSLVAREGTDTQYF.